This T cell receptor (beta chain) was found in a study of patients and donors after allogeneic stem cell transplantation. MiXCR, run by TCRdb on the RT-PCR reads, gives a single entry per CDR3 protein. The repertoire holds some 200,000 distinct CDR3 sequences, with about 40% as singletons. The CDR3 consists of 16 residues. Unmatched junction bases numbered 9, after V lost 3 bases and J lost 1 base. Germline V gene sequence: CDR1 SGHRS, CDR2 YFSETQ. Specimen: blood, either unsorted or a sorted T cell fraction (not recorded which). This sequence was found in a human donor who was either an allogeneic HSCT recipient or a stem cell or donor lymphocyte infusion donor (not recorded which). It is not recorded whose cells these are; they may come from a transplant donor. J is TRBJ2-5 and V is TRBV5-1, with 7 bases fitting TRBD2. CDR3 region: CASSWRLAESQETQYF. The CDR3 nucleotides are TGCGCCAGCAGCTGGAGACTAGCAGAATCCCAAGAGACCCAGTACTTC.